These T cell receptor beta chains were read from a single sample in a study of blood T cells in healthy people across ages. TCRdb fed the 5' RACE reads into MiXCR, producing one record per CDR3 protein. The data contain about 1.4 million distinct CDR3 sequences, 55% to 75% of them seen just once; the ten biggest clones take up roughly 7%. The sequenced material came from blood. These receptors all come from a man aged 18 to 29 in good health. CDR3s include the opening cysteine and the closing phenylalanine or tryptophan. A D gene is named only where the DNA matches it firmly. The size field is filled for only some rows; it gives once, few, many or a size class.

v_gene,abundance,j_gene,d_gene,CDR3aa,CDR3nt
TRBV28,NA,TRBJ1-1,TRBD1,CASSLKAGGGPEAFF,TGTGCCAGCAGTTTAAAGGCAGGGGGAGGGCCTGAAGCTTTCTTT
TRBV4-1,NA,TRBJ1-6,NA,CASSQDGTGFVNPPLHF,TGCGCCAGCAGCCAAGATGGTACAGGTTTTGTAAATCCACCCCTCCACTTT
TRBV20-1,NA,TRBJ2-5,NA,CSARTEGETQYF,TGCAGTGCTAGAACGGAGGGAGAGACCCAGTACTTC
TRBV20-1,few,TRBJ2-3,TRBD1,CSADLQGVSTDTQYF,TGCAGTGCCGATCTACAGGGGGTTAGCACAGATACGCAGTATTTT
TRBV5-4,NA,TRBJ2-3,NA,CASSLDREASDTQYF,TGTGCCAGCAGCTTGGACAGGGAAGCGTCAGATACGCAGTATTTT
TRBV7-2,NA,TRBJ1-2,TRBD1,CASSSAGTGLDGYTF,TGTGCCAGCAGCTCAGCCGGGACAGGGCTTGATGGCTACACCTTC
TRBV20-1,NA,TRBJ1-2,TRBD1,CSARVPGQAANYGYTF,TGCAGTGCTAGAGTACCGGGACAGGCCGCTAACTATGGCTACACCTTC
TRBV4-2,NA,TRBJ2-1,NA,CASSRGALDEQFF,TGTGCCAGCAGCCGAGGGGCTCTCGATGAGCAGTTCTTC
TRBV20-1,NA,TRBJ1-1,TRBD1,CSARDGQGMPDTEAFF,TGCAGTGCTAGGGACGGACAGGGGATGCCAGACACTGAAGCTTTCTTT
TRBV25-1,NA,TRBJ2-7,NA,CASSGSPGRARYF,TGTGCCAGCAGTGGATCCCCGGGTCGCGCTAGGTACTTC
TRBV9,NA,TRBJ1-4,NA,CASSETAQGNEKLFF,TGTGCCAGCAGCGAAACCGCTCAAGGAAATGAAAAACTGTTTTTT
TRBV4-1,NA,TRBJ1-5,NA,CASSLRHLSNQPQHF,TGCGCCAGCAGCCTCCGACACCTTAGCAATCAGCCCCAGCATTTT
TRBV7-2,NA,TRBJ2-2,TRBD1,CASSHRQGGGGELFF,TGTGCCAGCAGCCACAGACAGGGGGGCGGCGGGGAGCTGTTTTTT
TRBV20-1,NA,TRBJ2-3,TRBD2,CSAKTSGGVDTQYF,TGCAGTGCTAAAACTAGCGGGGGGGTGGATACGCAGTATTTT
TRBV10-3,few,TRBJ2-7,TRBD2,CAIKSSGISYEQYF,TGTGCCATCAAGTCTAGCGGGATCTCCTACGAGCAGTACTTC
TRBV5-1,NA,TRBJ1-1,NA,CASSYRRGGVGTEAFF,TGCGCCAGCAGCTACCGGAGGGGGGGAGTAGGAACTGAAGCTTTCTTT
TRBV7-2,few,TRBJ1-2,NA,CASSLDVEGTNYGYTF,TGTGCCAGCAGCTTAGACGTGGAGGGGACTAACTATGGCTACACCTTC
TRBV2,NA,TRBJ2-1,NA,CASSEGVSEPSVFNEQFF,TGTGCCAGCAGTGAAGGGGTCTCTGAACCCAGTGTGTTCAATGAGCAGTTCTTC
TRBV25-1,NA,TRBJ1-1,NA,CASAALRGRHTEAFF,TGTGCCAGCGCAGCTTTGAGGGGACGCCACACTGAAGCTTTCTTT
TRBV20-1,NA,TRBJ2-2,NA,CSARADQNTGELFF,TGCAGTGCTCGAGCGGACCAGAACACCGGGGAGCTGTTTTTT
TRBV4-2,NA,TRBJ1-4,NA,CASSQDAGNLGDEKLFF,TGTGCCAGCAGCCAAGACGCAGGAAACCTAGGGGATGAAAAACTGTTTTTT
TRBV25-1,few,TRBJ2-5,NA,CASSSEGMSETQYF,TGTGCCAGCAGTTCGGAGGGAATGAGTGAGACCCAGTACTTC
TRBV4-1,NA,TRBJ1-4,TRBD1,CASSQRFGTGGDLEKLFF,TGCGCCAGCAGCCAACGGTTCGGGACAGGAGGAGATCTTGAAAAACTGTTTTTT
TRBV12-3/TRBV12-4,NA,TRBJ2-1,TRBD2,CASSWGLAVEQFF,TGTGCCAGCAGTTGGGGACTAGCGGTCGAGCAGTTCTTC
TRBV20-1,NA,TRBJ2-4,TRBD1,CSASTGPYRYF,TGCAGTGCTTCGACAGGGCCTTACCGGTACTTC
TRBV7-9,NA,TRBJ2-4,NA,CASSLVGQKNIQYF,TGTGCCAGCAGCTTAGTTGGACAGAAAAACATTCAGTACTTC
TRBV29-1,NA,TRBJ2-3,NA,CSVEKKARWDTQYF,TGCAGCGTTGAAAAGAAGGCCAGGTGGGATACGCAGTATTTT
TRBV20-1,NA,TRBJ2-1,TRBD2,CSAKSGGSLCNEQFF,TGCAGTGCTAAAAGCGGGGGGTCTCTATGCAATGAGCAGTTCTTC
TRBV27,NA,TRBJ1-3,NA,CASSQTGSSGNTIYF,TGTGCCAGCAGCCAGACGGGGAGCTCTGGAAACACCATATATTTT
TRBV12-3/TRBV12-4,few,TRBJ1-1,NA,CASSAGANTEAFF,TGTGCCAGCAGTGCGGGGGCCAACACTGAAGCTTTCTTT
TRBV29-1,NA,TRBJ2-1,NA,CSVLQGGLHCNEQFF,TGCAGCGTGCTTCAGGGCGGACTTCACTGCAATGAGCAGTTCTTC
TRBV20-1,few,TRBJ2-3,NA,CSAMLGGIPDTQYF,TGCAGTGCTATGTTAGGGGGGATCCCAGATACGCAGTATTTT
TRBV7-9,NA,TRBJ2-7,NA,CASSLGPAGEQYF,TGTGCCAGCAGCTTAGGGCCCGCCGGCGAGCAGTACTTC
TRBV12-5,NA,TRBJ2-1,TRBD2,CASGSRDYTEQFF,TGTGCTAGTGGTTCCCGGGACTACACTGAGCAGTTCTTC
TRBV29-1,NA,TRBJ2-7,NA,CSVNPRGLSYEQYF,TGCAGCGTAAACCCTCGCGGACTTTCCTACGAGCAGTACTTC
TRBV20-1,NA,TRBJ2-3,NA,CSARDEGTLTDTQYF,TGCAGTGCTAGAGATGAGGGGACACTCACAGATACGCAGTATTTT
TRBV7-8,NA,TRBJ2-3,NA,CASSLLGREFRGDTQYF,TGTGCCAGCAGCTTACTTGGCCGGGAGTTTCGGGGAGATACGCAGTATTTT
TRBV29-1,few,TRBJ2-7,NA,CSAALRGYEQYF,TGCAGCGCCGCCTTGAGGGGCTACGAGCAGTACTTC
TRBV4-3,NA,TRBJ2-3,TRBD1,CASSQQGQGTDTQYF,TGCGCCAGCAGCCAACAAGGACAGGGGACAGATACGCAGTATTTT
TRBV5-1,NA,TRBJ2-1,NA,CASSFSFGNAEQFF,TGCGCCAGCAGCTTTAGTTTCGGTAACGCTGAGCAGTTCTTC
TRBV6-5,NA,TRBJ2-1,NA,CASSPISPAEYNEQFF,TGTGCCAGCAGTCCCATCTCTCCGGCGGAGTACAATGAGCAGTTCTTC
TRBV6-2/TRBV6-3,NA,TRBJ2-6,NA,CASSYSAASGANVLTF,TGTGCCAGCAGTTACTCGGCAGCCAGTGGGGCCAACGTCCTGACTTTC
TRBV29-1,NA,TRBJ2-1,NA,CSVQPLDQETQFF,TGCAGCGTTCAACCTCTGGACCAAGAGACCCAGTTCTTC
TRBV29-1,few,TRBJ2-7,NA,CSATLSGTPDYEQYF,TGCAGCGCAACGTTATCCGGGACTCCTGACTACGAGCAGTACTTC
TRBV7-9,once,TRBJ2-2,NA,CASRGWTGELFF,TGTGCCAGCAGGGGATGGACCGGGGAGCTGTTTTTT
TRBV29-1,few,TRBJ1-1,NA,CSVGMNTEAFF,TGCAGCGTTGGAATGAACACTGAAGCTTTCTTT
TRBV29-1,few,TRBJ2-7,TRBD1,CSIVQGDSYEQYF,TGCAGCATAGTACAGGGGGACTCCTACGAGCAGTACTTC
TRBV7-8,NA,TRBJ1-2,NA,CASSMGRTENGYTF,TGTGCCAGCAGCATGGGCAGGACAGAGAATGGCTACACCTTC
TRBV2,few,TRBJ1-2,NA,CASTVTNYGYTF,TGTGCCAGCACGGTTACTAACTATGGCTACACCTTC
TRBV3-1,NA,TRBJ2-1,NA,CASSVQTALGANEQFF,TGTGCCAGCAGCGTACAGACAGCCTTGGGGGCTAATGAGCAGTTCTTC
TRBV20-1,NA,TRBJ1-1,NA,CSALRGLGNTEAFF,TGCAGTGCTTTAAGAGGACTGGGGAACACTGAAGCTTTCTTT
TRBV24-1,NA,TRBJ2-3,NA,CATSDSPGDQDTQYF,TGTGCCACCAGTGATTCGCCAGGGGACCAGGATACGCAGTATTTT
TRBV6-4,NA,TRBJ1-5,NA,CASSETDGVGNQPQHF,TGTGCCAGCAGTGAAACGGACGGGGTCGGTAATCAGCCCCAGCATTTT
TRBV20-1,NA,TRBJ2-7,NA,CSASQRREQYF,TGCAGTGCTAGCCAACGAAGGGAGCAGTACTTC
TRBV27,few,TRBJ1-2,TRBD1,CASSLGQSNYGYTF,TGTGCCAGCAGCTTGGGACAGTCTAACTATGGCTACACCTTC
TRBV12-3/TRBV12-4,NA,TRBJ2-1,NA,CASSLQVEQFF,TGTGCCAGCAGTTTACAGGTAGAGCAGTTCTTC
TRBV7-8,NA,TRBJ2-3,TRBD2,CASSAYPGTSGSGTQYF,TGTGCCAGCAGCGCCTATCCCGGGACTAGCGGGAGTGGTACGCAGTATTTT
TRBV4-3,NA,TRBJ2-3,TRBD2,CASSRGLADATDTQYF,TGCGCCAGCAGCCGAGGACTAGCGGATGCCACAGATACGCAGTATTTT
TRBV29-1,NA,TRBJ2-7,NA,CSVEYRTAGEQYF,TGCAGCGTTGAATACAGGACGGCTGGCGAGCAGTACTTC